Following are 15 T cell receptor beta chains from one sample sequenced in a study of chemoradiotherapy in HPV16-positive cancers. Data came from immunoSEQ multiplex PCR; TCRdb stores just in-frame clones and leaves some out. The repertoire holds approximately 38,000 clones, with roughly 78% as singletons. The specimen comprised blood, sampled from a patient who underwent chemoradiotherapy. These receptors were collected from a human donor with HPV-associated anogenital cancer.

The chain uses TRBV15 and TRBJ2-5; weak D call: TRBD1 (5 bases). Trimming took off 1 base at V and 4 bases at J, with 10 bases between the two ends. This CDR3 has 14 residues. Germline lookup yields CDR1 LNHNV and CDR2 YYDKDF (reference sequence). The CDR3 DNA reads TGTGCCACCAGCAGAGCCCCAGGGATAGAGACCCAGTACTTC. Its protein is CATSRAPGIETQYF.

The genes are TRBV5-6 and TRBJ2-7; D is perhaps TRBD1 or TRBD2 (6 bases each). Looked up from germline, CDR1 is SGHDT and CDR2 is YYEEEE. V was shortened by 3 bases and J by 0 bases, with 22 bases between the two germline ends. There are 18 residues in the CDR3. The CDR3 sequence is CASSWLFKGGGSSYEQYF. The DNA for the CDR3 is TGTGCCAGCAGCTGGCTGTTCAAAGGGGGAGGAAGCTCCTACGAGCAGTACTTC.

V and J are TRBV19 and TRBJ2-1; 12 nucleotides agree with TRBD2. The germline V gene encodes CDR1 LNHDA and CDR2 SQIVND (reference sequence). Germline trimming cut 4 bases from V and 0 bases from J; bases unmatched to any gene: 7. This CDR3 comprises 18 residues. CDR3 coding DNA: TGTGCCAGTAGTAGCCTAGCGGGGGGGTTCGCCTCCTACAATGAGCAGTTCTTC. It translates to CASSSLAGGFASYNEQFF.

The chain employs TRBV5-1 and TRBJ1-6, with D unclear. V was pared by 3 bases and J by 4 bases, with 5 bases between. Germline V gives CDR1 SGHRS, CDR2 YFSETQ. The CDR3 covers 13 residues. CDR3 sequence: CASSWDYNSPLHF. The CDR3 bases are TGCGCCAGCAGCTGGGATTATAATTCACCCCTCCACTTT.

The table lists this clone with a few counts. The gene calls are TRBV25-1 and TRBJ2-7; 8 nucleotides agree with TRBD1. V was pared by 5 bases and J by 7 bases, with 7 bases of the junction left unmatched. Germline V gene sequence: CDR1 MGHDK, CDR2 SYGVNS. This CDR3 has 13 amino acids. As DNA, the CDR3 is TGTGCCAGCAGTACCCGACAGGGGAGGGAGCAGTACTTC. Translated: CASSTRQGREQYF.

The chain has TRBV15 and TRBJ2-7, with D perhaps matching TRBD1 or TRBD2 (5 bases each). V gave up 1 base and J gave up 6 bases, with 13 bases separating them. The CDR3 has 14 residues. Germline CDR1 reads LNHNV; CDR2 reads YYDKDF (reference sequence). The CDR3 DNA reads as TGTGCCACCAGCAGAGGAGGGGACCTTTCCGAGCAGTACTTC. Its protein product is CATSRGGDLSEQYF. Using reference TRBV15 and TRBJ2-7 for the parts outside the CDR3, the full variable domain is DAMVIQNPRYQVTQFGKPVTLSCSQTLNHNVMYWYQQKSSQAPKLLFHYYDKDFNNEADTPDNFQSRRPNTSFCFLDIRSPGLGDTAMYLCATSRGGDLSEQYFGPGTRLTVT.

This clone was recorded once. The rearrangement uses TRBV9 and TRBJ2-7, with 7 bases lining up with TRBD1. This CDR3 has 14 residues. V trimming: 4 bases; J trimming: 2 bases; junction bases outside the gene matches: 6. Germline V gene data show CDR1 as SGDLS and CDR2 as YYNGEE. In nucleotides, the CDR3 is TGTGCCAGCAGCCCCCAGGGGGAGACCTACGAGCAGTACTTC. Protein product: CASSPQGETYEQYF.

This clone came up once. Here the CDR3 reads CASSYHNRDGYGYTF. In DNA form, the CDR3 reads TGTGCCAGCAGTTACCATAACCGGGACGGCTATGGCTACACCTTC. The V and J genes are TRBV6-5 and TRBJ1-2; D perhaps matches TRBD1 (5 bases). V gave up 2 bases and J gave up 4 bases, with 14 bases separating them. The CDR3 runs to 15 residues. From germline, CDR1 is MNHEY and CDR2 SVGAGI.

This sequence joins TRBV6-1 and TRBJ1-4; no firm D call. The V end lost 8 bases, the J end lost 8 bases, and 18 bases lay between the germline ends. Germline CDR1 MNHNS, CDR2 SASEGT. This CDR3 is built from 14 residues. The CDR3 reads CASLLHRPNEKLFF. In DNA form, the CDR3 reads TGTGCCAGCCTCCTGCATCGCCCGAACGAAAAACTGTTTTTT.

This chain joins TRBV25-1 and TRBJ1-2, with D uncertain. With 3 bases removed from V and 3 bases from J, the gap between germline ends came to 8 bases. The CDR3 contains 13 residues. Germline V CDR1 and CDR2: MGHDK, SYGVNS. CDR3 in DNA: TGTGCCAGCAGTGATGGGAGGGACTATGGCTACACCTTC. Protein: CASSDGRDYGYTF.

V usage is TRBV9 and J usage is TRBJ1-2; D not resolved. The CDR3 is 14 residues long. CDR1 SGDLS and CDR2 YYNGEE come from the germline V gene. The V gene lost 0 bases and the J gene lost 10 bases, with 16 bases spanning the gap. The CDR3 loop reads CASSVGVVGLDYTF. CDR3 sequence (DNA): TGTGCCAGCAGCGTAGGAGTGGTTGGGTTGGACTACACCTTC.

A single count supports this clone. This rearrangement joins TRBV11-1 to TRBJ2-5; D is ambiguous. This CDR3 has 14 amino acids. Germline CDR1 SGHAT, CDR2 FQDESV (reference sequence). The V and J ends lost 4 bases and 6 bases respectively, with 15 bases between them. CDR3 residues: CASSSPPERKTQYF. In DNA form, the CDR3 reads TGTGCCAGCAGCTCGCCCCCCGAGAGGAAGACCCAGTACTTC.

There are a few counts of this clone. The chain is built from TRBV2 and TRBJ1-2; D call uncertain. Germline-derived CDR1 and CDR2 are SNHLY and FYNNEI. This CDR3 is 12 amino acids long. The germline V and J ends were trimmed by 8 bases and 3 bases, with 10 bases remaining between them. The CDR3 region has the DNA TGTGCCAGCGGGATGAAAGACTATGGCTACACCTTC. Protein sequence: CASGMKDYGYTF. Using reference TRBV2 and TRBJ1-2 for the parts outside the CDR3, the full variable domain is EPEVTQTPSHQVTQMGQEVILRCVPISNHLYFYWYRQILGQKVEFLVSFYNNEISEKSEIFDDQFSVERPDGSNFTLKIRSTKLEDSAMYFCASGMKDYGYTFGSGTRLTVV.

The rearrangement links TRBV19 to TRBJ2-3, with 14 bases matching TRBD2. The length of the CDR3 is 16 residues. Trimming took 5 bases from V and 1 from J; bases not matched to a gene: 2. From germline, CDR1 is LNHDA and CDR2 SQIVND (reference sequence). The CDR3 reads CASSLGLAGGTDTQYF. The CDR3 DNA reads as TGTGCCAGTAGTTTGGGACTAGCGGGGGGCACAGATACGCAGTATTTT.

The rearrangement uses TRBV11-2 and TRBJ1-6, with unresolved D. The CDR3 is 14 residues long. Germline loops: CDR1 SGHAT, CDR2 FQNNGV. Between the trimmed V and J ends, which lost 8 bases and 8 bases, there was a span of 16 bases. The CDR3 spells CASSTFGMHSPLHF. The CDR3, as DNA: TGTGCCAGCTCCACTTTCGGGATGCATTCACCCCTCCACTTT.